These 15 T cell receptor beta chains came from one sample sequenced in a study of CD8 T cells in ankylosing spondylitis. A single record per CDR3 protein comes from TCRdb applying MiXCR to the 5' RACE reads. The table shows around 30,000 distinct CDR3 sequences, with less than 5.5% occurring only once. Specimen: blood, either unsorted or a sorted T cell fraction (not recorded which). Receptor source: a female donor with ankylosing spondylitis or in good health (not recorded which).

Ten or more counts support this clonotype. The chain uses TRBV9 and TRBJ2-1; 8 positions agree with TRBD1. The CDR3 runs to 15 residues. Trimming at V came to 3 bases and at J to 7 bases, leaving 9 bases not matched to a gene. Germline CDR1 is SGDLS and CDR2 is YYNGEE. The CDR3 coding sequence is TGTGCCAGCAGCGGCCCGACAGGGGTTCTGAATGAGCAGTTCTTC. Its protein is CASSGPTGVLNEQFF.

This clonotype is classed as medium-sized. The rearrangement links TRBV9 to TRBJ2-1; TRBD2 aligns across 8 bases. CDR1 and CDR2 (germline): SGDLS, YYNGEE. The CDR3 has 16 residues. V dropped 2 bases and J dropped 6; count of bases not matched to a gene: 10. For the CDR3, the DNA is TGTGCCAGCAGCGTGGGGGTGGGACTAGACGGCAATGAGCAGTTCTTC. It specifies CASSVGVGLDGNEQFF.

CDR3 nucleotides: TGTGCCAGCAGCCCTACCTGGGGAGCCGCGGGGGTAGATACGCAGTATTTT. Protein: CASSPTWGAAGVDTQYF. The V call is TRBV9, the J call TRBJ2-3; 7 bases map to TRBD2. V lost 4 bases to trimming and J lost 5 bases; unmatched junction nucleotides: 16. CDR1 is SGDLS, CDR2 YYNGEE, per germline. The CDR3 totals 17 residues. The whole variable domain, filled in from reference TRBV9 and TRBJ2-3, reads DSGVTQTPKHLITATGQRVTLRCSPRSGDLSVYWYQQSLDQGLQFLIQYYNGEERAKGNILERFSAQQFPDLHSELNLSSLELGDSALYFCASSPTWGAAGVDTQYFGPGTRLTVL.

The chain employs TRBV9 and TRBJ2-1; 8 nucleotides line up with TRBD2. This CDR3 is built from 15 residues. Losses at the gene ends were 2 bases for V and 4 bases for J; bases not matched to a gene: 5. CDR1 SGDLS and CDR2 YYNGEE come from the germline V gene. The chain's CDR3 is CASSVSGDKYNEQFF. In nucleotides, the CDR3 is TGTGCCAGCAGCGTTAGCGGGGATAAATACAATGAGCAGTTCTTC.

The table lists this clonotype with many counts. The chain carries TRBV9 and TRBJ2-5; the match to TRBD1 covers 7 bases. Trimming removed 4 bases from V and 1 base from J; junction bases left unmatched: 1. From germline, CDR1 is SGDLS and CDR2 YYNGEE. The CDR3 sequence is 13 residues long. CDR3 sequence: CASSRGPQETQYF. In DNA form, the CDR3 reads TGTGCCAGCAGCAGGGGGCCCCAAGAGACCCAGTACTTC.

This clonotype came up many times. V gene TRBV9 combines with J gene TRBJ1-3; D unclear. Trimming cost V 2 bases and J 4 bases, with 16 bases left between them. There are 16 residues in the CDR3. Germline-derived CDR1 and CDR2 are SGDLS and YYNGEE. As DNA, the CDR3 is TGTGCCAGCAGCGTTGGGTCCGGGAGAGGCGGAAACACCATATATTTT. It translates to CASSVGSGRGGNTIYF.

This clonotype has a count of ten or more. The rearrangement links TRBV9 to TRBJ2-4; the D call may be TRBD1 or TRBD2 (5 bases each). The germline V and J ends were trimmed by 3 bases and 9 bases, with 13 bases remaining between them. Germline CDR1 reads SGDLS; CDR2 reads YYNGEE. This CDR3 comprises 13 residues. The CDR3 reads CASSDGAVGIQYF. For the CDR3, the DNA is TGTGCCAGCAGCGACGGGGCAGTAGGCATTCAGTACTTC.

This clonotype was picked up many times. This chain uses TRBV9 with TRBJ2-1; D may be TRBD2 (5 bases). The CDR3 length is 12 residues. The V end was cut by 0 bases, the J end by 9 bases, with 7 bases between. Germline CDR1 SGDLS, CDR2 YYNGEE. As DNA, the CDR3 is TGTGCCAGCAGCGTAGCTAGCAGTGAGCAGTTCTTC. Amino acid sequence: CASSVASSEQFF.

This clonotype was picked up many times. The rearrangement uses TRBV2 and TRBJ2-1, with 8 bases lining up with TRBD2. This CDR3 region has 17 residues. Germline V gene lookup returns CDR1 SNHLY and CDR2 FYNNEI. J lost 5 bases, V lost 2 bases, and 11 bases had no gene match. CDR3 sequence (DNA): TGTGCCAGCAGTGAAAGGCCGGCTAGCGGGCATAACAATGAGCAGTTCTTC. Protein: CASSERPASGHNNEQFF.

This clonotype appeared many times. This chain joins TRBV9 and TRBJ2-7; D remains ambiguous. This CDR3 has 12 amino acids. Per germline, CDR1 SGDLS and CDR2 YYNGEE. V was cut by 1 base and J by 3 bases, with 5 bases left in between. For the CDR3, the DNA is TGTGCCAGCAGCGTATCAGACTACGAGCAGTACTTC. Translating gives CASSVSDYEQYF. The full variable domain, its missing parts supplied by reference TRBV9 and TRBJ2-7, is DSGVTQTPKHLITATGQRVTLRCSPRSGDLSVYWYQQSLDQGLQFLIQYYNGEERAKGNILERFSAQQFPDLHSELNLSSLELGDSALYFCASSVSDYEQYFGPGTRLTVT.

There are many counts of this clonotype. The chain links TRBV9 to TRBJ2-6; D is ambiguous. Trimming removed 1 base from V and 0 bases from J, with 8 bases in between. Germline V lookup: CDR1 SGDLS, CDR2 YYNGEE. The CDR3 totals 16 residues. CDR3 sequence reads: CASSVSRGSGANVLTF. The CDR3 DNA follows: TGTGCCAGCAGCGTATCTCGCGGCTCTGGGGCCAACGTCCTGACTTTC. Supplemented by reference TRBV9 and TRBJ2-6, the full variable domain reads DSGVTQTPKHLITATGQRVTLRCSPRSGDLSVYWYQQSLDQGLQFLIQYYNGEERAKGNILERFSAQQFPDLHSELNLSSLELGDSALYFCASSVSRGSGANVLTFGAGSRLTVL.

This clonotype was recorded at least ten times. The CDR3 reads CASSILGQGLNTEAFF. The CDR3 DNA reads TGTGCCAGCAGCATCCTGGGACAGGGTCTTAACACTGAAGCTTTCTTT. V is TRBV21-1 and J is TRBJ1-1; TRBD1 reflects the table's D call only, with no check against the DNA. TRBV21-1 is assigned pseudogene status. The CDR3 spans 16 residues.

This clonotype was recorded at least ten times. CDR3 amino acids: CASSVGQGVDTQYF. The CDR3 nucleotides read TGTGCCAGCAGCGTAGGACAGGGGGTGGATACGCAGTATTTT. The V call is TRBV9, the J call TRBJ2-3; the match to TRBD1 covers 9 bases. The CDR3 covers 14 residues. Germline V gene sequence: CDR1 SGDLS, CDR2 YYNGEE. J lost 6 bases, V lost 0 bases, and 2 bases had no gene match.

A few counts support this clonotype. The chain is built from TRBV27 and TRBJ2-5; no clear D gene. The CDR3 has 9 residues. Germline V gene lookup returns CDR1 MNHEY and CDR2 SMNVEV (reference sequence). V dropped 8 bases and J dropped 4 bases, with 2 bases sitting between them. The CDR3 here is CASPETQYF. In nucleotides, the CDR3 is TGTGCCAGCCCAGAGACCCAGTACTTC.

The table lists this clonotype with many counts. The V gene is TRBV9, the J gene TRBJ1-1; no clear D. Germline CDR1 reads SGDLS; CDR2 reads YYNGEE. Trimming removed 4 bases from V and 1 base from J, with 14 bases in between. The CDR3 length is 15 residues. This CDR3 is CASSKGSTGNTEAFF. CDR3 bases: TGTGCCAGCAGCAAGGGTTCGACGGGGAACACTGAAGCTTTCTTT.